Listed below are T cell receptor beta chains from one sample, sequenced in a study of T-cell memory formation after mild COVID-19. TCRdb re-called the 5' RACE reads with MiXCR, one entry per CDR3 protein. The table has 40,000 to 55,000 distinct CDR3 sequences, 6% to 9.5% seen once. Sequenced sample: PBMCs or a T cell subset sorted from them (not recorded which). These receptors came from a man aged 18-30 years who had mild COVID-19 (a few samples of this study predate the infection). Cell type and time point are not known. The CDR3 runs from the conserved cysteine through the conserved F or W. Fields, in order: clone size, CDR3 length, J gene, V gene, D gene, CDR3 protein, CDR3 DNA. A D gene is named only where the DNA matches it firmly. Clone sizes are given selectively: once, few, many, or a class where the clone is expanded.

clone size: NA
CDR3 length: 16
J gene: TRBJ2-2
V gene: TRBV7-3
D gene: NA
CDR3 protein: CASSFQGSANTGELFF
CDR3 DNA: TGTGCCAGCAGTTTTCAGGGTTCCGCTAACACCGGGGAGCTGTTTTTT

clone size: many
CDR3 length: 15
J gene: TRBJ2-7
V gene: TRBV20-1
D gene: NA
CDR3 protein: CSASARVGGPHEQYF
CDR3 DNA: TGCAGTGCTAGTGCTCGAGTTGGGGGCCCCCACGAGCAGTACTTC

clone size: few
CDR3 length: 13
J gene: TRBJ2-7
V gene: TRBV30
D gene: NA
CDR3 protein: CAWSSRVQDEQYF
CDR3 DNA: TGTGCCTGGAGCAGCAGGGTCCAGGACGAGCAGTACTTC

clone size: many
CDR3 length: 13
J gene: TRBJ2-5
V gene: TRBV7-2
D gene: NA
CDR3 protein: CATGPSQEETQYF
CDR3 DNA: TGTGCCACCGGACCGTCACAGGAGGAGACCCAGTACTTC

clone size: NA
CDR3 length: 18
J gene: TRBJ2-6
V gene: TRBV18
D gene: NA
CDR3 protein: CASSPLYARISGANVLTF
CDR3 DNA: TGTGCCAGCTCACCACTCTATGCCAGAATCTCTGGGGCCAACGTCCTGACTTTC

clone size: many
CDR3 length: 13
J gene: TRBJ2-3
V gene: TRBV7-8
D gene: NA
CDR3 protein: CATGDGARDTQYF
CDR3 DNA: TGTGCCACAGGGGACGGAGCAAGAGATACGCAGTATTTT

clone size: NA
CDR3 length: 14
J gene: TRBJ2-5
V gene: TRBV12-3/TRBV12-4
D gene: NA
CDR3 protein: CASSPGGPQETQYF
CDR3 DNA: TGTGCCAGCAGTCCCGGGGGCCCCCAAGAGACCCAGTACTTC

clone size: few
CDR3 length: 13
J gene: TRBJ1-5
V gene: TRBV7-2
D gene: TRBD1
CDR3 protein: CASSSDRDQPQHF
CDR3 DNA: TGTGCCAGCAGTTCGGACAGGGACCAGCCCCAGCATTTT

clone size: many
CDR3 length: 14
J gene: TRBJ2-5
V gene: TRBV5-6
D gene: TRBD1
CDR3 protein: CASSSYRGQETQYF
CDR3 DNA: TGTGCCAGCAGCTCATACAGGGGGCAAGAGACCCAGTACTTC

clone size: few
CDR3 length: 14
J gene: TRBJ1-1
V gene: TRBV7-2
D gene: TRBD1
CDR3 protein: CASSLARQGTEAFF
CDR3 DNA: TGTGCCAGCAGCTTAGCGCGACAGGGCACTGAAGCTTTCTTT

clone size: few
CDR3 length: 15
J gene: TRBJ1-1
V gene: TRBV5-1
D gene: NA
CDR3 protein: CASSPSGRSETEAFF
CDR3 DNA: TGCGCCAGCAGCCCCTCGGGAAGGAGCGAGACTGAAGCTTTCTTT

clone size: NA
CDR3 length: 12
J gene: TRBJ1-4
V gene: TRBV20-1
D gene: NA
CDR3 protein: CSARGAGEKLFF
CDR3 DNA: TGCAGTGCTCGCGGTGCTGGGGAAAAACTGTTTTTT

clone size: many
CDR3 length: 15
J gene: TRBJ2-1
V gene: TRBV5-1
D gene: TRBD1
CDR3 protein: CASSLAGQGYNEQFF
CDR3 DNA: TGCGCCAGCAGCTTGGCGGGACAGGGGTACAATGAGCAGTTCTTC

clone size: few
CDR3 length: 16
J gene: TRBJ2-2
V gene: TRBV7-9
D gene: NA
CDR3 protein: CASSLFGLRGSGELFF
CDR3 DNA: TGTGCCAGCAGCTTATTTGGCCTAAGAGGGTCCGGGGAGCTGTTTTTT

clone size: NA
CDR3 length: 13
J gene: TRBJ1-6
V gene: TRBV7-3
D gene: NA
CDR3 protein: CASSLFLSSPLHF
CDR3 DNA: TGTGCCAGCAGCTTATTCCTGTCTTCACCCCTCCACTTT

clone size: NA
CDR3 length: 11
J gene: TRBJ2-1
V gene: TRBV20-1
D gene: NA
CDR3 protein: CSASPGNEQFF
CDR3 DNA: TGCAGTGCTAGTCCCGGCAATGAGCAGTTCTTC

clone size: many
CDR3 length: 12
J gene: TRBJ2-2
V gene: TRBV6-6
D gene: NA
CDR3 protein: CASSWQTGELFF
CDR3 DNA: TGTGCCAGCAGTTGGCAGACCGGGGAGCTGTTTTTT

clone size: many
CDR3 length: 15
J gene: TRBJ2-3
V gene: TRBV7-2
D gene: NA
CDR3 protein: CASSLAEGGTDTQYF
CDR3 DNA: TGTGCCAGCAGCTTAGCGGAGGGGGGAACAGATACGCAGTATTTT

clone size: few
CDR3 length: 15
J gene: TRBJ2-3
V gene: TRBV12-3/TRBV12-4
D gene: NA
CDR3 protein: CASSLWRGNTDTQYF
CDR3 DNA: TGTGCCAGCAGTTTATGGCGGGGCAACACAGATACGCAGTATTTT

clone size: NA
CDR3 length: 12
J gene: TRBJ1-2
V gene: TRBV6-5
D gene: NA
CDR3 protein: CASTLRGDGYTF
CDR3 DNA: TGTGCCAGCACCCTACGGGGGGATGGCTACACCTTC

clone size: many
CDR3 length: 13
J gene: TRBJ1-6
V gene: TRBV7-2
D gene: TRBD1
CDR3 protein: CASTTGVYSPLHF
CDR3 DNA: TGTGCCAGCACGACAGGGGTATATTCACCCCTCCACTTT

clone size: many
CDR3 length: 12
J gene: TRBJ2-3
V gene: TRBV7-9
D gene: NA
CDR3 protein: CASTPGGDTQYF
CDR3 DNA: TGTGCCAGCACCCCAGGAGGGGATACGCAGTATTTT

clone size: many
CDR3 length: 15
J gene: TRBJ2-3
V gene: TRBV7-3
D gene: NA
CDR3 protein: CASSLLGLNTDTQYF
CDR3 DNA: TGTGCCAGCAGCTTACTCGGGTTGAACACAGATACGCAGTATTTT

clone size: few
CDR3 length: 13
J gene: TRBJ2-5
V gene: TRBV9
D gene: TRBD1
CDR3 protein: CASRHTGEETQYF
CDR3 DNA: TGTGCCAGCAGGCATACAGGGGAGGAGACCCAGTACTTC

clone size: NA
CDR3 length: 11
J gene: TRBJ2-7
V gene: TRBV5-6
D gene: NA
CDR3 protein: CASSLGFMEYF
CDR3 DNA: TGTGCCAGCAGCTTGGGCTTTATGGAGTACTTC

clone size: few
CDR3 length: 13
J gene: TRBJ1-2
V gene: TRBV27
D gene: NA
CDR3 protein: CASSLFGSLGYTF
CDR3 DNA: TGTGCCAGCAGTTTATTTGGCAGCCTGGGCTACACCTTC

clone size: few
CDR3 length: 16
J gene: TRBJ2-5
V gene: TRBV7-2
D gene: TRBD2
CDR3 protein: CASSPGPASGGETQYF
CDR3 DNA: TGTGCCAGCAGCCCTGGGCCGGCTAGCGGGGGAGAGACCCAGTACTTC

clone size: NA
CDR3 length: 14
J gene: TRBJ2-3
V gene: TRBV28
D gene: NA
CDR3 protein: CASTEESSTDTQYF
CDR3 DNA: TGTGCCAGCACGGAGGAGTCTAGCACAGATACGCAGTATTTT

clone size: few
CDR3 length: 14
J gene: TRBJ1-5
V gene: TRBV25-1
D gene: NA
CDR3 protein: CASSVTGSNQPQHF
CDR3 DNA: TGTGCCAGCAGCGTCACAGGTAGCAATCAGCCCCAGCATTTT

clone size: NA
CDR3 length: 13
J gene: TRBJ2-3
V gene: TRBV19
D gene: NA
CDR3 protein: CASSRLMADTQYF
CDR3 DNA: TGTGCCAGTAGTCGCCTTATGGCAGATACGCAGTATTTT